The sequence of this T cell receptor (beta chain) was determined in a study of control samples from healthy donors and cancer patients. The repertoire was sequenced with immunoSEQ multiplex PCR; TCRdb's copy has only in-frame clones and lacks some. The table has 170,000 or so clones, approximately 90% seen once. CDR1 is MNHEY, CDR2 SVGAGI, per germline. CDR3 size: 13 residues. V was cut by 2 bases and J by 8 bases, with 9 bases left in between. The receptor's source is a man younger than 40 in good health. Sample: blood. J is TRBJ1-4 and V is TRBV6-5; a possible D gene is TRBD1 (6 bases). The CDR3 region is CASSYSRGEKLFF. CDR3 sequence (DNA): TGTGCCAGCAGTTACAGCAGGGGAGAAAAACTGTTTTTT.